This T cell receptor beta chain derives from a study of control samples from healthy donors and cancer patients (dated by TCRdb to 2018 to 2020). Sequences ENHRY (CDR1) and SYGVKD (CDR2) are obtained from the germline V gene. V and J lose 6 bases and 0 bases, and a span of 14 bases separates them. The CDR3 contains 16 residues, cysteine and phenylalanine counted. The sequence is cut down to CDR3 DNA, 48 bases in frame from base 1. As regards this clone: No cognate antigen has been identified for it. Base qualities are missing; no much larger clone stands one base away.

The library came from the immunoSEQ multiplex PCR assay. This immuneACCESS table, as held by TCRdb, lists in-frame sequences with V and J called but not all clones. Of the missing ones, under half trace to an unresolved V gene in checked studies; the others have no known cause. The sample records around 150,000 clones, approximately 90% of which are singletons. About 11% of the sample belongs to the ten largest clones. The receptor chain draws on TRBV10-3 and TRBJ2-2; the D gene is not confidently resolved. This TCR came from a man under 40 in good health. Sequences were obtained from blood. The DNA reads TGTGCCATCAGCCGATCTCTAGAATCGAACACCGGGGAGCTGTTTTTT. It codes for CAISRSLESNTGELFF.